Here is one T cell receptor beta chain with its context. This sample is part of a study of shared clonotypes between healthy human individuals. Assay used: immunoSEQ multiplex PCR; TCRdb lists only in-frame clones, some missing. The sample records 950,000 to 1,100,000 clones, approximately 68% being singletons. This CDR3 has 14 residues. In germline, CDR1 is SGHTA, CDR2 FQGNSA. Trimming stripped 2 bases from V and 2 bases from J, with 10 bases between. Division of CD4+ cells produced a CD45RA+ naive subset and a CD45RA-negative memory subset. The chain recombines TRBV7-2 with TRBJ2-7, with D unclear. The receptor's source is a man between 18 and 35 years old in good health. Sequencing used memory CD4+ T cells sorted from blood. Stated subset: CD45RA-negative fraction. CDR3 bases: TGTGCCAGCAGCTTATCTACCGCCACCTACGAGCAGTACTTC. Amino acid sequence: CASSLSTATYEQYF.